These T cell receptor beta chains were read from a single sample in a study of T cell responses to AZD1222 COVID-19 vaccine. The data were produced by immunoSEQ multiplex PCR, yet TCRdb's version contains in-frame clones alone and is incomplete. The sample comprises approximately 180,000 clones, approximately 86% of which are singletons, and 7.7% rests with the top ten. The specimen comprised peripheral blood, sampled on day 0 of AZD1222 vaccination. These receptors were taken from an adult in good health. Both conserved end residues are part of each CDR3. A D gene is named only where the DNA matches it firmly. Clone size is given for some rows only: seen once, a few or many times, or a class if the clone is expanded.

clone_size	v_call	d_call	j_call	cdr3_nt	cdr3_aa
NA	TRBV6-1	TRBD2	TRBJ2-2	TGTGCCAGCAGTGGAAACCTGGGACTAGCGGGGGGGACCGCCGGGGAGCTGTTTTTT	CASSGNLGLAGGTAGELFF
NA	TRBV11-3	NA	TRBJ2-7	TGTGCCAGCAGCCGCATGCCGGGCACCTTAGGCGAGCAGTACTTC	CASSRMPGTLGEQYF
NA	TRBV29-1	NA	TRBJ2-2	TGCAGCTCTTCCGGGACATCTAACACCGGGGAGCTGTTTTTT	CSSSGTSNTGELFF
NA	TRBV7-9	TRBD2	TRBJ2-5	TGTGCCAGCAGCTTAGCGACCGGGGGGAGAGAGACCCAGTACTTC	CASSLATGGRETQYF
NA	TRBV30	TRBD2	TRBJ2-1	TGTGCCTGGAGTGCTACCGGGGGGATTTATGAGCAGTTCTTC	CAWSATGGIYEQFF
few	TRBV7-9	NA	TRBJ2-7	TGTGCCAGCAGCAAAAGGACAGACCCTTACGAGCAGTACTTC	CASSKRTDPYEQYF
NA	TRBV5-6	TRBD1	TRBJ1-2	TGTGCCAGCAGCTCGTTCGACAGGGCAGGCTACACCTTC	CASSSFDRAGYTF
few	TRBV5-4	NA	TRBJ2-1	TGTGCCAGCAGCAGGGACGGGACGGTTGAGCAGTTCTTC	CASSRDGTVEQFF
NA	TRBV9	NA	TRBJ1-2	TGTGCCAGCAGCGTAGGGTCCGGGGCAACCTTGGTAGGCTACACCTTC	CASSVGSGATLVGYTF
once	TRBV6-2/TRBV6-3	NA	TRBJ1-1	TGTGCCAGCAGTTACTCGAAGGTCCCATTAGCTTTCTTT	CASSYSKVPLAFF
NA	TRBV21-1	NA	TRBJ2-7	TGTGCCAGCAGGGTGACAGTCTCCTACGAGCAGTACTTC	CASRVTVSYEQYF
NA	TRBV6-5	NA	TRBJ2-1	TGTGCCAGCAAACAGGGCGGGGGCCCCTACAATGAGCAGTTCTTC	CASKQGGGPYNEQFF
once	TRBV29-1	NA	TRBJ1-1	TGCAGCGTTGAAGACAGTATGAACACTGAAGCTTTCTTT	CSVEDSMNTEAFF
NA	TRBV27	TRBD1	TRBJ2-5	TGTGCCAGCAACGGATTGACAGGGGGGCAAGAGACCCAGTACTTC	CASNGLTGGQETQYF
few	TRBV10-3	TRBD1	TRBJ1-5	TGTGCCATCAGACAGGGGGCGAATCAGCCCCAGCATTTT	CAIRQGANQPQHF
NA	TRBV19	NA	TRBJ1-5	TGTGCCAGTATGGACCGGGGAGAGCAGCCCCAGCATTTT	CASMDRGEQPQHF
NA	TRBV20-1	NA	TRBJ1-5	TGCAGTGCCAGTTTCAGGGGTGAGGGTCAGCCCCAGCATTTT	CSASFRGEGQPQHF
NA	TRBV4-2	NA	TRBJ1-4	TGTGCCAGCAGCCAAGCCCGTGGGGAGAATGAAAAACTGTTTTTT	CASSQARGENEKLFF
NA	TRBV30	NA	TRBJ2-7	TGTGCCTGGAACACCCCCACACAGGGCCTCGAGCAGTACTTC	CAWNTPTQGLEQYF
once	TRBV5-1	NA	TRBJ2-7	TGCGCCAGCAGCCATGGGGCCGTGGACGAGCAGTACTTC	CASSHGAVDEQYF